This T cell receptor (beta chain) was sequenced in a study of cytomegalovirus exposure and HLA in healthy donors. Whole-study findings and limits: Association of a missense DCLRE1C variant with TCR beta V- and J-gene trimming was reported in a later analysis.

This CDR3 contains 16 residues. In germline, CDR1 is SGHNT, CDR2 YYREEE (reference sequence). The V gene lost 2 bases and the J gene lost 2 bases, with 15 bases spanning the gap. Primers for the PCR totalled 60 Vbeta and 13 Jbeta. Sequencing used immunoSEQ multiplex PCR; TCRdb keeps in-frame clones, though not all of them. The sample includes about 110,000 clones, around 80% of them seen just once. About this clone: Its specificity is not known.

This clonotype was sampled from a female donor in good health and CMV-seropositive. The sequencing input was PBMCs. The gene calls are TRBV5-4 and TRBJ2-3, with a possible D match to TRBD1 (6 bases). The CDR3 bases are TGTGCCAGCAGCTTCCGGCTCGGACAGAACACAGATACGCAGTATTTT. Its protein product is CASSFRLGQNTDTQYF.